The 27 T cell receptor beta chains listed next were all sequenced from one sample in a study of Graves' ophthalmopathy and Graves' hyperthyroidism. Transcripts of RNA were the source for amplifying TCR beta CDR3 regions. After a first-round RT-PCR with HTBI primers, a second-round multiplex PCR was run. Each CDR3 protein is one row after TCRdb ran MiXCR on the multiplex PCR reads. Of hundreds of thousands of distinct CDR3 sequences in the sample, about a fifth were seen once. Input material: peripheral blood. Receptors originate from a woman under 30 with stable Graves' hyperthyroidism. Some clones in this sample may be carry-over from other donors' samples.

The chain combines TRBV12-3 or TRBV12-4 with TRBJ2-2; TRBD2 aligns across 11 bases. The CDR3 length is 14 residues. With 3 bases clipped from V and 7 bases from J, the junction kept 1 base outside the gene matches. In nucleotides, the CDR3 is TGTGCCAGCAGTTTCGGGACTAGCGGCGGGGAGCTGTTTTTT. It translates to CASSFGTSGGELFF.

This chain connects TRBV12-3 or TRBV12-4 to TRBJ1-2; D gene unclear. This CDR3 comprises 14 residues. Trimming left V 1 base short and J 7 bases short, with 13 bases between. The CDR3 DNA follows: TGTGCCAGCAGTTTAGGGGGAAAACAAGGTGGCTACACCTTC. Amino acids: CASSLGGKQGGYTF.

The gene calls are TRBV11-2 and TRBJ1-2, with 11 positions matching TRBD1. Germline CDR1 SGHAT, CDR2 FQNNGV. V was clipped by 6 bases and J by 3 bases; unmatched bases: 15. CDR3 length equals 18 residues. The CDR3 is CASSHPGTGGSEDYGYTF. CDR3 in DNA: TGTGCCAGCAGTCACCCCGGGACAGGGGGTTCGGAAGACTATGGCTACACCTTC.

This clonotype was detected many times. This chain links TRBV2 with TRBJ1-1; D is uncertain. The CDR3 runs to 14 residues. The germline CDR1 and CDR2 sequences are SNHLY and FYNNEI. Between the trimmed V and J ends, which lost 3 bases and 3 bases, there was a span of 11 bases. The CDR3 sequence: CASSEEFADTEAFF. The CDR3 DNA reads TGTGCCAGCAGTGAGGAATTCGCGGACACTGAAGCTTTCTTT.

A word on this clonotype: This may be a read error, as it is one base from a much larger clone. This sequence joins TRBV2 and TRBJ2-6, with D perhaps TRBD1 (5 bases). CDR1 SNHLY and CDR2 FYNNEI come from the germline V gene. The CDR3 covers 15 residues. DNA of the CDR3: TGTGCCAGCAGTGGGGGCAGCTCTGGGGCCGACGTCCTGACTTTC. Translating gives CASSGGSSGADVLTF.

This chain links TRBV24-1 with TRBJ1-1; 9 nucleotides match TRBD1. V was pared by 4 bases and J by 1 base, with 3 bases of the junction left unmatched. Germline CDR1 reads KGHDR; CDR2 reads SFDVKD. The CDR3 is 15 residues long. The CDR3 nucleotides are TGTGCCACCAGTGAAGGGACAGGGACGAACACTGAAGCTTTCTTT. This translates into CATSEGTGTNTEAFF.

This clonotype was seen repeatedly, ten times or more. The rearrangement links TRBV5-6 to TRBJ1-3; D is unclear. Trimming removed 8 bases at V and 7 bases at J, with 13 bases between. CDR3 length: 12 amino acids. Germline V gene lookup returns CDR1 SGHDT and CDR2 YYEEEE. CDR3 sequence reads: CARDTLGNTIYF. As DNA, the CDR3 is TGTGCCAGGGATACTCTGGGGAACACCATATATTTT.

This clonotype was detected ten times or more. The chain recombines TRBV6-1 with TRBJ1-1, with a tentative D call TRBD1 (6 bases). The CDR3 loop spans 15 amino acids. Germline values: CDR1 MNHNS, CDR2 SASEGT. Between the trimmed V and J ends, which lost 6 bases and 2 bases, there was a span of 16 bases. The CDR3 DNA reads as TGTGCCAGCAGCATAACCCGGACAGCCAACACTGAAGCTTTCTTT. Protein sequence: CASSITRTANTEAFF.

This clonotype was seen repeatedly, ten times or more. The junction shows a germline mismatch at one end, possibly a read error. The V call is TRBV7-8, the J call TRBJ2-5; maybe TRBD2 (5 bases). From germline, CDR1 is SGHVS and CDR2 FQNEAQ. This CDR3 is built from 16 residues. CDR3 sequence reads: CASSTRRVVEQEIQYF. CDR3 bases: TGTGCCAGCAGCACTCGGCGGGTCGTAGAACAAGAGATCCAGTACTTC.

This chain joins TRBV19 and TRBJ2-2; possible D gene TRBD1, 5 bases. V was shortened by 6 bases and J by 0 bases, with 11 bases between the two germline ends. Germline V lookup: CDR1 LNHDA, CDR2 SQIVND (reference sequence). The CDR3 runs to 15 residues. The CDR3 reads CASSPRVTNTGELFF. The CDR3 DNA reads as TGTGCCAGTAGCCCCAGGGTCACGAACACCGGGGAGCTGTTTTTT.

In its sample, this clonotype was seen many times. The chain links TRBV12-3 or TRBV12-4 to TRBJ1-5; D gene uncertain. The CDR3 is 14 amino acids. V was shortened by 4 bases and J by 1 base, with 8 bases between the two germline ends. In nucleotides, the CDR3 is TGTGCCAGCAGTTGGCAGACCAGCAATCAGCCCCAGCATTTT. Translation: CASSWQTSNQPQHF.

This clonotype has a count of ten or more. The chain carries TRBV5-5 and TRBJ1-2, with D unclear. Trimming left V 0 bases short and J 6 bases short, with 12 bases between. This CDR3 is 14 amino acids long. CDR1 and CDR2 from the germline V gene are SGHKS and YYEKEE (reference sequence). In DNA form, the CDR3 reads TGTGCCAGCAGCTTGGGTCGGGTCGGAGATGGCTACACCTTC. This gives the protein CASSLGRVGDGYTF.

This clonotype was detected ten times or more. This CDR3 reads CASPGTGKSGNTIYF. Here the CDR3 DNA reads TGTGCCAGCCCCGGGACAGGGAAATCTGGAAACACCATATATTTT. The chain uses TRBV6-2 or TRBV6-3 and TRBJ1-3; TRBD1 matches at 9 bases. V lost 8 bases and J lost 1; bases outside the gene matches: 6. Germline CDR1 reads MNHEY; CDR2 reads SVGEGT. The CDR3 spans 15 residues.

This clonotype was recorded at least ten times. The rearrangement uses TRBV2 and TRBJ1-2; TRBD1 matches 9 bases. The CDR3 contains 14 residues. CDR1 and CDR2 from the germline V gene are SNHLY and FYNNEI. V trimming: 10 bases; J trimming: 0 bases; junction bases outside the gene matches: 6. The CDR3 coding sequence is TGTGCCACCCGCCGGGACAGGGCTAACTATGGCTACACCTTC. Protein product: CATRRDRANYGYTF.

This clonotype occurred a few times. The genes are TRBV11-2 and TRBJ1-2; TRBD1 matches 9 bases. The V gene end was trimmed by 4 bases and the J gene end by 3 bases; junction bases not matched to a gene: 6. CDR1 is SGHAT and CDR2 is FQNNGV in the germline V gene. This CDR3 spans 15 amino acids. The CDR3 here is CASSSYRGRDYGYTF. DNA for the CDR3: TGTGCCAGCAGCTCTTACAGGGGGCGGGACTATGGCTACACCTTC.

This clonotype was observed at least ten times. This rearrangement joins TRBV29-1 to TRBJ2-7; no definite D call. V lost 4 bases and J lost 3, with 13 bases in between. Germline values: CDR1 SQVTM, CDR2 ANQGSEA. The CDR3 runs to 13 residues. The CDR3 loop is CSVVGDRIYEQYF. The DNA of the CDR3 is TGCAGCGTTGTTGGGGATCGGATCTACGAGCAGTACTTC.

The J gene is TRBJ1-5, the V gene TRBV6-5, with unresolved D. V was shortened by 8 bases and J by 6 bases, with 11 bases between the two germline ends. CDR3 length equals 12 residues. The germline V gene encodes CDR1 MNHEY and CDR2 SVGAGI. This CDR3 reads CASGSGSQPQHF. CDR3 in DNA: TGTGCCAGCGGTTCAGGCTCTCAGCCCCAGCATTTT.

This clonotype was detected ten times or more. The chain recombines TRBV20-1 with TRBJ1-1, with 10 bases lining up with TRBD1. The CDR3 runs 12 residues. With 2 bases clipped from V and 10 bases from J, the junction kept 4 bases outside the gene matches. Germline CDR1 DFQATT, CDR2 SNEGSKA (reference sequence). The CDR3 is CSARQGQGLAFF. The CDR3 nucleotides are TGCAGTGCTAGACAGGGACAGGGGCTAGCTTTCTTT.

This clonotype was found many times. It may be a read error: a sequence one base away is much more abundant. CDR3 residues: CASSLVSGIGKNVQYF. CDR3 in DNA: TGTGCCAGCAGTTTAGTTAGCGGGATAGGAAAAAACGTTCAGTACTTC. The genes are TRBV12-3 or TRBV12-4 and TRBJ2-4; TRBD2 matches 8 bases. This CDR3 has 16 amino acids.

This clonotype was counted at least ten times. The genes are TRBV6-1 and TRBJ1-5; no clear D. The ends were cut back, 2 bases at V and 0 bases at J, with 2 bases in the middle. Germline V gene data show CDR1 as MNHNS and CDR2 as SASEGT. The CDR3 covers 13 residues. The CDR3 DNA reads as TGTGCCAGCAGTGAACGTAGCAATCAGCCCCAGCATTTT. It yields the protein CASSERSNQPQHF.

This clonotype was seen at least ten times. The chain links TRBV13 to TRBJ2-5; D is possibly TRBD1 (7 bases). This CDR3 spans 15 amino acids. Germline V CDR1 and CDR2: PRHDT, FYEKMQ (reference sequence). V shed 5 bases and J shed 3 bases, with 16 bases lying between them. The CDR3 region is CASSPEGQLKETQYF. The CDR3 DNA is TGTGCCAGCAGCCCGGAGGGACAGCTCAAAGAGACCCAGTACTTC.

In its sample, this clonotype was seen many times. This rearrangement joins TRBV9 to TRBJ1-3; D ambiguous. Between the trimmed V and J ends, which lost 2 bases and 0 bases, there was a span of 9 bases. The germline gives CDR1 SGDLS, CDR2 YYNGEE. This CDR3 is 15 amino acids long. The CDR3 sequence: CASSVGISSGNTIYF. CDR3 nucleotides: TGTGCCAGCAGCGTTGGGATTTCCTCTGGAAACACCATATATTTT. Drawing the rest from reference TRBV9 and TRBJ1-3, the complete variable domain is DSGVTQTPKHLITATGQRVTLRCSPRSGDLSVYWYQQSLDQGLQFLIQYYNGEERAKGNILERFSAQQFPDLHSELNLSSLELGDSALYFCASSVGISSGNTIYFGEGSWLTVV.

This clonotype was seen at least ten times. The chain is built from TRBV7-2 and TRBJ2-4; D is ambiguous. Germline assignment: CDR1 SGHTA and CDR2 FQGNSA. This CDR3 is built from 12 residues. V was clipped by 1 base and J by 6 bases, with 4 bases between them. The CDR3 nucleotides are TGTGCCAGCAGCTTAGGATTAAACATTCAGTACTTC. This translates into CASSLGLNIQYF.

This clonotype has just one count. The CDR3 is CASSPLATSGVQTQYF. The CDR3 DNA follows: TGTGCCAGCTCACCACTTGCGACCTCTGGGGTACAGACCCAGTACTTC. The V and J genes are TRBV18 and TRBJ2-5; D is undetermined. This CDR3 contains 16 residues. Germline V gene sequence: CDR1 KGHSH, CDR2 LQKENI. V was cut by 1 base and J by 6 bases, with 18 bases left in between.

This clonotype has a count of ten or more. V usage is TRBV2 and J usage is TRBJ2-7; 9 bases are a match to TRBD2. This CDR3 spans 18 amino acids. The germline V gene has CDR1 SNHLY and CDR2 FYNNEI. Trimming took 6 bases from V and 2 from J; bases not matched to a gene: 17. CDR3 nucleotide sequence: TGTGCCAGCAGGGAACCGGTGGGGGGACTAGCAAATGCCTACGAGCAGTACTTC. Protein product: CASREPVGGLANAYEQYF. Complete variable domain (other parts from reference TRBV2 and TRBJ2-7): EPEVTQTPSHQVTQMGQEVILRCVPISNHLYFYWYRQILGQKVEFLVSFYNNEISEKSEIFDDQFSVERPDGSNFTLKIRSTKLEDSAMYFCASREPVGGLANAYEQYFGPGTRLTVT.

The chain uses TRBV28 and TRBJ1-2; D is possibly TRBD1 (5 bases). This CDR3 comprises 15 residues. The germline V gene has CDR1 MDHEN and CDR2 SYDVKM. V was cut by 6 bases and J by 9 bases, with 23 bases left in between. DNA of the CDR3: TGTGCCAGCAGATTAACTGGGGACTCAATTTTCAGCTACACCTTC. Translation: CASRLTGDSIFSYTF.

In this sample, this clonotype turned up many times. The V call is TRBV6-1, the J call TRBJ2-7, with TRBD1 as a possible D gene (6 bases). CDR1 and CDR2 from the germline V gene are MNHNS and SASEGT. CDR3 size: 13 residues. Trimming shortened V by 5 bases and J by 5 bases, and 13 bases separated the two germline ends. The CDR3, as DNA: TGTGCCAGCAGTACCAAGAACAGGGACGAGCAGTACTTC. Translated, it gives CASSTKNRDEQYF.